This TCR beta chain was observed in a study of CD8 T cells in ankylosing spondylitis. Study-wide findings and caveats: Ankylosing spondylitis blood appeared to carry a characteristic TCR beta motif of eight or nine highly homologous variants.

There are many counts of this clonotype. Its specificity is unknown. The junction had 3 bases not matched to a gene; V was cut back by 5 bases and J by 6 bases. The CDR3 length is 13 residues. One entry per CDR3 protein, called by TCRdb with MiXCR from the 5' RACE reads. This sample carries approximately 150,000 distinct CDR3 sequences, around a tenth of them seen once, and the ten largest clones take about 15%. The sequencing input was blood, either unsorted or a sorted T cell fraction (not recorded which). The TCR comes from a female donor with ankylosing spondylitis or in good health (not recorded which). J is TRBJ2-2 and V is TRBV12-3 or TRBV12-4; 7 positions match TRBD1. This CDR3 reads CASSRQGSGELFF. Written as DNA, the CDR3 is TGTGCCAGCAGTCGACAGGGTTCCGGGGAGCTGTTTTTT.